These 11 T cell receptor beta chains were all obtained from the same sample, sequenced in a study of Tregs in tolerant kidney transplant recipients (dated by TCRdb to about 2019). Libraries came from the immunoSEQ multiplex PCR assay. Here the immuneACCESS table is served through TCRdb, limited to in-frame sequences with V and J called. Missing clones are a known gap in these copies; in checked studies unresolved V genes cover under half, and the rest lacks a known reason. The sample's records list 2,000 to 3,000 clones. The ten largest make up around two fifths of the sample. The time point label for this specimen denotes: 6 months after combined kidney and bone marrow transplant. Transplants used related donors with nonmyeloablative bone marrow transplantation; mixed chimerism was transient in the human trials. Here the sequenced sample was CD8+ T cells from blood (PBMCs), taken 6 months after the transplant. The origin of the receptors is a human patient who received a combined kidney and bone marrow transplant. Where a transplant has occurred, the graft donor may have supplied some of the T cells.

Note on this clone: The read finishes 3 residues shy of the CDR3 end, and the germline J gene is used to complete it. The genes are TRBV7-9 and TRBJ2-5, with D maybe TRBD1 (5 bases). The CDR3 has 13 amino acids. CDR1 is SEHNR, CDR2 FQNEAQ, per germline (reference sequence). Deletions cut 2 bases from V and 5 bases from J, with 9 bases between. CDR3 region: CASSLPGWETQYF. CDR3 bases read: TGTGCCAGCAGCTTACCAGGGTGGGAGACC.

Details on this clone: A read error may produce the germline difference seen at one junction end. The read halts 3 residues ahead of the CDR3 end, with the missing end drawn from the germline J gene. The genes are TRBV4-2 and TRBJ2-7; 7 nucleotides agree with TRBD2. The CDR3 is made up of 15 amino acids. CDR1 is LGHNA, CDR2 YNFKEQ, per germline. CDR3 DNA (partial): TGCGCCAGCAGCCAAGATTCGGGGGGATTCTACGAG. Its protein is CASSQDSGGFYE. The entire CDR3 protein reads CASSQDSGGFYEQYF.

The sequenced CDR3 bases are TGTGCCAGCAGTTTATCCTGGACTAGCGGGAGCACTTACGAG. Protein: CASSLSWTSGSTYE. The entire CDR3 protein is CASSLSWTSGSTYEQYF. V gene TRBV27 combines with J gene TRBJ2-7, with 13 bases lining up with TRBD2. The CDR3 end is not reached by the read, which stops 3 residues before it; the germline J gene fills it in. V shed 0 bases, J shed 4 bases, and the junction held 6 bases outside the gene matches. Germline lookup yields CDR1 MNHEY and CDR2 SMNVEV (reference sequence). The CDR3 totals 17 residues.

On this clone: The read terminates 3 residues before the CDR3 end, so the remaining end is supplied by the germline J gene. The J gene is TRBJ2-7, the V gene TRBV20-1; TRBD1 aligns across 8 bases. The germline V gene encodes CDR1 DFQATT and CDR2 SNEGSKA (reference sequence). With 6 bases clipped from V and 5 bases from J, the junction kept 6 bases outside the gene matches. The length of the CDR3 is 12 residues. The CDR3 loop is CSARDRGHEQYF. The sequenced CDR3 bases are TGCAGTGCCCGAGACAGGGGACACGAG.

A note on this clone: Read coverage stops 3 residues before the CDR3 terminus; the germline J gene supplies the remainder. The chain carries TRBV7-6 and TRBJ2-2, with 7 bases aligning to TRBD2. The trim removed 3 bases at V and 4 bases at J, leaving 8 bases unmatched. CDR1 is SGHVS, CDR2 FNYEAQ, per germline. The CDR3 loop spans 16 amino acids. CDR3 amino acids: CASSLISGEGTGELFF. The part of the CDR3 DNA that was read is TGTGCCAGCAGCTTGATAAGCGGGGAGGGCACCGGGGAG.

On this clone: The read ends 3 residues early relative to the CDR3; the germline J gene fills the gap. J is TRBJ1-2 and V is TRBV19, with a weak D call TRBD1 (5 bases). The germline V and J ends were trimmed by 4 bases and 6 bases, with 21 bases remaining between them. The CDR3 is made up of 16 amino acids. Germline V gene lookup returns CDR1 LNHDA and CDR2 SQIVND (reference sequence). The part of the CDR3 DNA that was read is TGTGCCAGTAGTACCGGGACTTATCGGTTCGATAATGGC. Amino acid sequence: CASSTGTYRFDNG. The full CDR3 reads CASSTGTYRFDNGYTF.

Concerning this clone: Coverage ceases 3 residues before the CDR3 finishes, and the germline J gene fills in the end. This chain connects TRBV7-8 to TRBJ2-7, with D perhaps matching TRBD1 (5 bases). Germline V lookup: CDR1 SGHVS, CDR2 FQNEAQ. There are 13 residues in the CDR3. The V gene lost 3 bases and the J gene lost 1 base, with 7 bases spanning the gap. Incomplete CDR3 DNA: TGTGCCAGCAGCTTGACAGAATCCTACGAG. Protein: CASSLTESYE. The full CDR3 protein is CASSLTESYEQYF.

The CDR3 DNA, read in part, is TGTGCCAGCAGCCGCGGACTAGGCTCTGGAAACACC. Translated, it gives CASSRGLGSGNT. The whole CDR3 sequence reads CASSRGLGSGNTIYF. V is TRBV11-2 and J is TRBJ1-3; D gene unclear. The read gets to within 3 residues of the CDR3 end, and the germline J gene fills in the rest. This CDR3 spans 15 amino acids. V shed 5 bases and J shed 0 bases, with 11 bases lying between them. Germline lookup yields CDR1 SGHAT and CDR2 FQNNGV.

Turning to this clone: The read halts 3 residues ahead of the CDR3 end, with the missing end drawn from the germline J gene. The chain carries TRBV19 and TRBJ1-5, with D tentatively TRBD1 (6 bases). This CDR3 has 16 residues. Trimming pared 7 bases from V and 4 bases from J, leaving 20 bases between. Germline CDR1 LNHDA, CDR2 SQIVND (reference sequence). CDR3 bases read: TGTGCCAGTAACCCTTGGCTGGGGGCGATAAATCAGCCC. It is translated as CASNPWLGAINQP. The full-length CDR3 reads as CASNPWLGAINQPQHF.

This clone registers hyperexpanded by frequency. Sequencing ends 3 residues short of the CDR3 end; the germline J gene provides the rest. The chain employs TRBV6-2 or TRBV6-3 and TRBJ2-5, with 9 positions matching TRBD2. With V trimmed by 0 bases and J by 0 bases, 5 bases remained unmatched. CDR1 is MNHEY and CDR2 is SVGEGT in the germline V gene. The CDR3 length is 17 residues. The CDR3 protein is CASSYSILAGNQETQYF. Incomplete CDR3 DNA: TGTGCCAGCAGTTACTCGATCCTAGCGGGAAACCAAGAGACC.

Concerning this clone itself: The CDR3 end lies 3 residues beyond the end of the read and is filled in from the germline J gene. The chain is built from TRBV4-1 and TRBJ2-2; D may correspond to TRBD1 or TRBD2 (5 bases each). The V end was cut by 4 bases, the J end by 8 bases, with 17 bases between. Germline V gene sequence: CDR1 MGHRA, CDR2 YSYEKL. The CDR3 totals 15 residues. The CDR3 loop reads CASSPLDKRGGELFF. CDR3 DNA (partial): TGCGCCAGCAGCCCGCTGGACAAGAGGGGAGGGGAG.